What follows are 13 T cell receptor beta chains derived from one specimen sequenced in a study of cytomegalovirus exposure and HLA in healthy donors. The PCR was carried out with 60 Vbeta primers and 13 Jbeta primers. Generated by immunoSEQ multiplex PCR, the TCRdb table keeps only in-frame clones and is missing some. Among about 150,000 clones listed, over 80% were seen once. Sequences were obtained from PBMCs. These TCRs come from a male donor in good health and CMV-seronegative.

This clone was detected once. This CDR3 is CASSIGVGRGYEQYF. The DNA for the CDR3 is TGTGCCAGTAGTATAGGGGTCGGCAGGGGCTACGAGCAGTACTTC. This rearrangement joins TRBV19 to TRBJ2-7, with a weak D call TRBD1 (6 bases). The V gene lost 1 base and the J gene lost 3 bases, with 13 bases spanning the gap. Germline-derived CDR1 and CDR2 are LNHDA and SQIVND (reference sequence). The CDR3 has 15 residues.

The chain combines TRBV2 with TRBJ1-5, with 9 bases that match TRBD1. The CDR3 extends over 15 amino acids. Unmatched junction bases numbered 3, after V lost 6 bases and J lost 0 bases. The germline CDR1 and CDR2 sequences are SNHLY and FYNNEI. The CDR3 sequence: CASRGTGNSNQPQHF. The CDR3 coding sequence is TGTGCCAGCAGGGGGACAGGGAATAGCAATCAGCCCCAGCATTTT.

This chain connects TRBV15 to TRBJ1-5, with a tentative D call TRBD1 (6 bases). Germline V gene lookup returns CDR1 LNHNV and CDR2 YYDKDF (reference sequence). The V end was cut by 5 bases, the J end by 6 bases, with 17 bases between. CDR3 length equals 15 residues. The CDR3 coding sequence is TGTGCCACCAGCCCTACAGGGAAGACAGCTCAGCCCCAGCATTTT. This gives the protein CATSPTGKTAQPQHF.

CDR3 in DNA: TGTGCCAGCAGCCCGGGACTTCTTCCCTACGAGCAGTACTTC. Its translation is CASSPGLLPYEQYF. This sequence joins TRBV7-2 and TRBJ2-7; perhaps TRBD2 as D (6 bases). Per the germline V gene, CDR1 is SGHTA and CDR2 is FQGNSA. Between the trimmed V and J ends, which lost 5 bases and 2 bases, there was a span of 13 bases. The CDR3 totals 14 residues.

The chain couples TRBV11-1 to TRBJ2-5; tentative D call: TRBD1 (7 bases). Germline assignment: CDR1 SGHAT and CDR2 FQDESV (reference sequence). The length of the CDR3 is 14 residues. V was trimmed by 5 bases and J by 2 bases, leaving 12 bases between them. The CDR3 reads CASSRRGRQETQYF. CDR3 nucleotide sequence: TGTGCCAGCAGCAGGAGGGGGCGGCAAGAGACCCAGTACTTC.

The V and J genes are TRBV7-8 and TRBJ2-7; 12 bases map to TRBD1. The junction had 4 bases not matched to a gene; V was cut back by 2 bases and J by 2 bases. The CDR3 is 16 amino acids. Germline lookup yields CDR1 SGHVS and CDR2 FQNEAQ. Written as DNA, the CDR3 is TGTGCCAGCAGCTTATCCGGGACAGGGGGCCCCTACGAGCAGTACTTC. Its protein product is CASSLSGTGGPYEQYF.

On this clone: One end of the junction fails to match germline, which may point to a read error. The V and J genes are TRBV7-9 and TRBJ1-4, with D possibly matching TRBD1 (5 bases). Germline CDR1 and CDR2: SEHNR and FQNEAQ (reference sequence). This CDR3 comprises 16 residues. The CDR3 reads CSSSPPLGGKEEKLFF. DNA of the CDR3: TGTTCCAGCAGCCCACCCCTGGGGGGGAAGGAGGAAAAACTGTTTTTT. Combining the CDR3 with reference TRBV7-9 and TRBJ1-4 gives the whole variable domain DTGVSQNPRHKITKRGQNVTFRCDPISEHNRLYWYRQTLGQGPEFLTYFQNEAQLEKSRLLSDRFSAERPKGSFSTLEIQRTEQGDSAMYLCSSSPPLGGKEEKLFFGSGTQLSVL.

This chain joins TRBV27 and TRBJ2-2; TRBD2 matches 9 bases. In germline, CDR1 is MNHEY, CDR2 SMNVEV (reference sequence). This CDR3 is 19 amino acids long. V was pared by 7 bases and J by 6 bases, with 21 bases of the junction left unmatched. In nucleotides, the CDR3 is TGTGCCAGCACAGCTGACCCTTTTATGGCGGGAGGGCCGGCCGGGGAGCTGTTTTTT. This translates into CASTADPFMAGGPAGELFF.

The rearrangement joins TRBV30 to TRBJ2-4; a weak D match, TRBD1 (6 bases). V was pared by 4 bases and J by 0 bases, with 13 bases between. Germline-derived CDR1 and CDR2 are GTSNPN and SVGIG (reference sequence). The CDR3 runs 15 residues. The CDR3 sequence: CAWNPTGLAKNIQYF. The CDR3 bases are TGTGCCTGGAACCCGACAGGCCTAGCCAAAAACATTCAGTACTTC.

The chain recombines TRBV27 with TRBJ1-4, with a weak D call TRBD1 (5 bases). Germline loops: CDR1 MNHEY, CDR2 SMNVEV (reference sequence). This CDR3 is 18 amino acids long. Trimming removed 2 bases at V and 4 bases at J, with 20 bases between. CDR3 region: CASSLGHEGGTVNEKLFF. CDR3 DNA sequence: TGTGCCAGCAGTTTAGGGCACGAGGGAGGGACCGTTAATGAAAAACTGTTTTTT. The whole variable domain, remainder taken from reference TRBV27 and TRBJ1-4, is EAQVTQNPRYLITVTGKKLTVTCSQNMNHEYMSWYRQDPGLGLRQIYYSMNVEVTDKGDVPEGYKVSRKEKRNFPLILESPSPNQTSLYFCASSLGHEGGTVNEKLFFGSGTQLSVL.

For the CDR3, the DNA is TGTGCCAGCAGCTTAATCCAGAACACTGAAGCTTTCTTT. Translation gives CASSLIQNTEAFF. The chain uses TRBV7-3 and TRBJ1-1, with D unresolved. CDR1 and CDR2 from the germline V gene are SGHTA and FQGTGA. The CDR3 is 13 amino acids. Trimming left V 1 base short and J 1 base short, with 4 bases between.

V is TRBV28 and J is TRBJ2-3, with D possibly matching TRBD2 (5 bases). V was shortened by 10 bases and J by 2 bases, with 16 bases between the two germline ends. Looked up from germline, CDR1 is MDHEN and CDR2 is SYDVKM. CDR3 size: 14 residues. DNA for the CDR3: TGTGCCACAAGGCGGGCCAGACCCACAGATACGCAGTATTTT. Its protein is CATRRARPTDTQYF.

The CDR3 spells CASSTRGHSSYNEQFF. The CDR3 DNA reads TGTGCCAGCAGCACCAGGGGCCACAGCTCCTACAATGAGCAGTTCTTC. This chain joins TRBV9 and TRBJ2-1; D may be TRBD1 (6 bases). Germline loops: CDR1 SGDLS, CDR2 YYNGEE. The CDR3 sequence is 16 residues long. V shed 4 bases and J shed 0 bases, with 14 bases lying between them.